This TCR beta chain stems from a study of cytomegalovirus exposure and HLA in healthy donors (dated by TCRdb to 2015 to 2018). With respect to the entire study: An earlier analysis of a few hundred of the donors reported 250 to 300 Gb of sequence data and approximately 120 million unique TCR beta sequences obtained from about 200 million T cells. Approximately 310 gigabases of sequencing data and around 85 million unique TCR sequences made up an early release that covered approximately 620 HLA-typed donors. Of the roughly 400 genotyped donors, roughly 80% were placed in the genetic ancestry cluster associated with self-reported Caucasian donors. The study aimed to test whether signatures of past pathogen exposure could be identified by cataloging public T cell receptors. The study profiled the T cell repertoires of 666 subjects by immunosequencing and related them to cytomegalovirus serostatus. Besides the first cohort of approximately 670 subjects, a separate validation cohort made up of roughly 130 different subjects was used. To predict cytomegalovirus infection status, the study brought together high-throughput TCR immunosequencing, statistical association of individual TCRs with disease status, and machine learning. To study patterns of TCR occurrence, a later analysis re-analyzed previously published TCR beta repertoires from around 670 donors and added high-resolution HLA genotyping. The later analysis used no new phenotypic data to find candidate immune exposures, relying instead on TCR beta sequences and their occurrence across donors. An earlier analysis of a few hundred of the donors applied high-throughput TCR beta sequencing to assess whether each TCR beta V gene segment acted as functional or pseudogenic. Alongside the repertoire data, information on donor age, sex, ethnicity and CMV serostatus was compiled. A later genetic analysis took genome-wide SNP genotypes for about 65% of the 666 donors and used that subset as a discovery cohort. Every discovery cohort repertoire had been produced on one sequencing platform. Class I and class II HLA loci were covered by the typing at four-digit resolution. Typing coverage varied by locus: roughly 620-640 donors for A, B, C, DRB1 and DQB1; approximately 520 for DQA1; more than 600 for DPA1; roughly 450 for DPB1. Because of strong linkage in the cohort, five DR-DQ haplotypes were treated as single units for association and clustering. Across 398 genotyped donors of the cohort, an average of approximately 240,000 unique TCR beta nucleotide sequences per donor were sequenced, and approximately 19% of those sequences were non-productive. Overall study outcomes, separate from this receptor: The cohort was sequenced for TCR beta chains only, and without alpha or paired-chain data the features that could be detected were limited. When HLA alleles, especially DR and DQ, strongly co-occurred, attributing TCR associations to individual alleles was difficult. In a later analysis, most CMV-associated TCR beta chains were found to appear HLA-restricted, with HLA associations seemingly driven largely by CMV exposure. An association between a missense DCLRE1C variant and V-gene and J-gene trimming of TCR beta chains was found in a later genetic analysis and replicated in an independent cohort. The study listed 164 TCR beta chains as associated with cytomegalovirus. In vitro tests confirmed that a few of the cytomegalovirus-associated TCR beta chains recognize cytomegalovirus antigens. While some public TCRs were present in many individuals, most TCR sequences turned up only very rarely across donors. The classifier was reported to diagnose cytomegalovirus status with high specificity and sensitivity in both the original cohort and the validation cohort. Sequencing depth was assumed to be roughly uniform across donors in the presence/absence analyses, though that assumption may not hold. Because some donors lacked HLA typing at each locus, the association tests relied only on the typed subset. In a later analysis, 15,000 to 20,000 TCR beta sequences were associated with specific HLA alleles at a false discovery rate of 0.05. According to a later analysis, TCR association rates differed among HLA loci, with DRB1 alleles showing the most associated TCRs and HLA-C alleles showing the fewest. Correlated functional status among segregating V segments might be attributable to linkage disequilibrium, but an unknown experimental factor could not be ruled out. A cluster of highly shared sequence variants was judged likely to represent a technical artifact of the sequencing pipeline. CMV serostatus was the only immune exposure information available for the cohort. Several of the top co-occurrence clusters appeared to be linked to parvovirus B19, influenza, CMV and Epstein-Barr virus, according to a later analysis. Because the 87-base-pair reads could not distinguish some IMGT-functional V segments, including TRBV6-2 and TRBV6-3, those segments were excluded. Broadly in line with IMGT annotations, most TCR beta V segments showed up in productive rearrangements about 87% or about 30% of the time in an earlier analysis of approximately 640 of the donors. Because counts were too low, roughly 16 rarely observed V segments, including chromosome 9 orphons, were excluded from the earlier analysis of a few hundred of the donors. In a later analysis, HLA-associated TCR beta chains showed more clonal expansion and lower generation probabilities than non-associated chains that were equally common. In a later genetic analysis, fewer N-insertions in productive TCRs were reported among donors in an Asian-associated ancestry cluster than the approximately 670-donor mean. According to the authors, the approach could potentially be generalized to other disease states and immunological phenotypes. A further reported finding was that TCR beta sequences accurately predicted the HLA-A and HLA-B alleles for most subjects in the first cohort.

The library was generated by the immunoSEQ multiplex PCR assay. A mixture of 60 forward primers for TCR Vbeta segments and 13 reverse primers for TCR Jbeta segments was used in the multiplex PCR. The CDR3 region of rearranged TCR beta genes was amplified from genomic DNA by a multiplex PCR assay. The Illumina HiSeq System was used to sequence the amplified TCR beta libraries as 87-base-pair reads. The study's own analysis went as follows. A later analysis counted tens of millions of unique TCR beta chains across the 650 to 700 repertoires, and 10 million to 11 million of these chains were shared by at least two donors. Raw reads were error-corrected and collapsed into unique sequences with a nearest-neighbor algorithm that merged closely related sequences to remove PCR and sequencing errors. CDR3 sequences were aligned to IMGT reference sequences to assign V, D and J gene segments. For a sequence to be retained, a match of at least six nucleotides was required to both a V gene segment and a J gene segment. A rearrangement counted as productive if the CDR3 had no stop codons and remained in frame with V and J, and every other rearrangement counted as non-productive. CDR3 was defined according to IMGT convention as the region running from the second conserved V-encoded cysteine to the conserved J-encoded phenylalanine. The earlier analysis of 450 to 750 of the donors excluded any sequence lacking an unambiguous match to a single V gene segment. An earlier analysis of fewer than 650 of the donors classified V segments as functional when productive rearrangements were above 56.7% and as segregating when the standard deviation between donors was above 5%. A statistical classification framework was developed to diagnose cytomegalovirus status using the catalog of TCR beta chain sequences. In a later analysis, V and J genes were assigned by comparing TCR nucleotide sequences against IMGT/GENE-DB human TR gene sequences. Using the TCRdist pipeline, a later analysis assigned CDR3 sequences along with most-parsimonious VDJ recombination scenarios. In a later analysis, each TCR beta chain was defined by its CDR3 amino acid sequence together with its V-gene family, and reads without a unique V-gene family were excluded. A later analysis removed 500 to 650 highly shared, low-generation-probability nucleotide sequences to deal with suspected cross-contamination and a sequencing artifact. For each public chain, a later analysis derived a clonal expansion index from normalized ranks of inferred template counts within each repertoire. A later analysis computed generation probabilities with a VDJ recombination model fitted to out-of-frame rearrangements, and checked the results against IGoR. In a later analysis, TCR-TCR, TCR-HLA and TCR-CMV co-occurrence was scored with hypergeometric tests, and a repertoire-size bias correction was applied to TCR pairs. False discovery rates were estimated in a later analysis by permuting HLA or CMV assignments 20 times. In a later analysis, co-occurring TCRs were grouped with DBSCAN, and TCRdist sequence similarity was added when clustering was performed within HLA-allele-positive subsets. Repertoires with fewer than 30,000 or more than 120,000 public chains were left out of co-occurrence clustering, as were about 5 repertoires with anomalous nucleotide sharing. The table comes from immuneACCESS by way of TCRdb, which keeps in-frame sequences with V and J called. Part of the clones is missing from these tables; in studies checked, under half for an unresolved V gene and the rest for unknown reasons. V, J and clone size are those of that table, while D and trimming were read from the DNA. The sample has more than 95,000 clones on record, roughly 80% of them singletons. Of the sample, roughly 3.5% is held by the ten largest clones.

V loses 5 bases, J loses 3 bases, and the germline ends lie 16 bases apart. Its CDR3 holds 15 amino acids, cysteine through phenylalanine. Only CDR3 DNA remains: 45 bases, in frame from the first base. CDR1 and CDR2 are drawn from the germline V gene (reference sequence): LNHDA, SQIVND. On this clone itself: No antigen is known for it. No base quality information exists; no much larger clone differs at one position.

The cohort comprised fewer than 750 healthy bone marrow donors. At the time of sampling, all cohort members were nominally healthy, though unrecorded immune exposures were likely present. The donor was CMV seronegative and was included in the group of approximately 350 seronegative cohort members. Each donor provided a peripheral blood sample, and peripheral blood mononuclear cells were used for TCR beta sequencing. The Qiagen DNeasy Blood Extraction Kit was used to extract genomic DNA from the blood cell samples. Recombination connected TRBV19 to TRBJ1-2; a weak D assignment points to TRBD1 (6 bases agree). Material for sequencing was PBMCs. This clonotype was sampled from a woman aged 45-59 years in good health and CMV-seronegative. The nucleotide sequence reads TGTGCCAGTAGTCTGGCAGGGGAGACTTACTATGGCTACACCTTC. Translated, this is CASSLAGETYYGYTF.